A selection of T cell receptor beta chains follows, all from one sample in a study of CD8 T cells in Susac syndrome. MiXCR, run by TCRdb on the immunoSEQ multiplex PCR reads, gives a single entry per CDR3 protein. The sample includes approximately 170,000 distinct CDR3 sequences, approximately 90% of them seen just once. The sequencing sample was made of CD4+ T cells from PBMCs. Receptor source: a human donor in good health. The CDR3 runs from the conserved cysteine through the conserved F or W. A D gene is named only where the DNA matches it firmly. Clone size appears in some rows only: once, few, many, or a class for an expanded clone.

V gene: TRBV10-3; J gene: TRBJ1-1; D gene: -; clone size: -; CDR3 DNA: TGTGCCATCAGTGAGTCGACTCAAGGTGGCACTGAAGCTTTCTTT; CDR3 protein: CAISESTQGGTEAFF
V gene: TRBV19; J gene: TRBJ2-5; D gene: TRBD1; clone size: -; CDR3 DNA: TGTGCCAGTACCAAAAGACAGGGATCCGGCCAAGAGACCCAGTACTTC; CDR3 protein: CASTKRQGSGQETQYF
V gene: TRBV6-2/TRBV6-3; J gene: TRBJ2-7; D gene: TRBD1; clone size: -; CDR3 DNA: TGTGCCAGCAGAGTCGGGACAGGGGGTTCCTACGAGCAGTACTTC; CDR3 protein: CASRVGTGGSYEQYF
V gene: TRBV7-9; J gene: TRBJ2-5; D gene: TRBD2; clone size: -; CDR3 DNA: TGTGCCAGCAGCTTTACGGGGGGGCAAGAGACCCAGTACTTC; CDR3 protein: CASSFTGGQETQYF
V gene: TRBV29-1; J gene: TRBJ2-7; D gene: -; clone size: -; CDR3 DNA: TGCAGCGTTGTTGACTATCTCTCCTACGAGCAGTACTTC; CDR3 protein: CSVVDYLSYEQYF
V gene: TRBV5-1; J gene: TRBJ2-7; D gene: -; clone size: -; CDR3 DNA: TGCGCCAGCAGCTTGGATGGCAGACGACCCTACGAGCAGTACTTC; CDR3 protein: CASSLDGRRPYEQYF
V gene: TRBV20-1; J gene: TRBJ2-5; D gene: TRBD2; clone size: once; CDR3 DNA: TGCAGTGCTTATAGGGCACAGCGGGGCATACAAGAGACCCAGTACTTC; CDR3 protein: CSAYRAQRGIQETQYF
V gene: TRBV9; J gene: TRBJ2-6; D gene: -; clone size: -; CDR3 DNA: TGTGCCAGCAGCGTAGGGGTCCCCGGGGCCAACGTCCTGACTTTC; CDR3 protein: CASSVGVPGANVLTF
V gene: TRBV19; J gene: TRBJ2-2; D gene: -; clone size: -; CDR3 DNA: TGTGCCAGTACCCGGCCCAGGCCAGGGACAACCGGGGAGCTGTTTTTT; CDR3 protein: CASTRPRPGTTGELFF
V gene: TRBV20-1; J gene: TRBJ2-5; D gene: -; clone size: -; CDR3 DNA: TGCAGTGCTGCCCCAGGGTTTGAGCACACACAAGAGACCCAGTACTTC; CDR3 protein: CSAAPGFEHTQETQYF
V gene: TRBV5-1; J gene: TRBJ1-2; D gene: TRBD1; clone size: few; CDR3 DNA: TGCGCCAGCAGCTTGTGGGACAGGGACGGCTACACCTTC; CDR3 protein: CASSLWDRDGYTF
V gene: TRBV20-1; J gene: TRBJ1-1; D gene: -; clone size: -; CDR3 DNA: TGCAGTGCCCCCCTCGCGGGGGCGAACACTGAAGCTTTCTTT; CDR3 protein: CSAPLAGANTEAFF
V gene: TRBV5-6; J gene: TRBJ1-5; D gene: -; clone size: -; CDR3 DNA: TGTGCCAGCACCTCACGGGGCAGGGAGGTTGGTCAGCCCCAGCATTTT; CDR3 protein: CASTSRGREVGQPQHF
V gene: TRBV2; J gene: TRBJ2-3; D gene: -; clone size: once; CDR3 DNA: TGTGCCAGCAGGGCCCCAGGGTTCGTTTCGACAGATACGCAGTATTTT; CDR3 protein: CASRAPGFVSTDTQYF
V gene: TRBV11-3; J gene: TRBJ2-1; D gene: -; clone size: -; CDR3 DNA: TGTGCCAGCAGCTTACAGTCAACCCTCAACTACAATGAGCAGTTCTTC; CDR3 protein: CASSLQSTLNYNEQFF
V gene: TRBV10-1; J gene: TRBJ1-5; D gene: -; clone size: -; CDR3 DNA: TGCGCCAGCAGTGAAGCGGGAGTACAGCCCCAGCATTTT; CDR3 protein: CASSEAGVQPQHF
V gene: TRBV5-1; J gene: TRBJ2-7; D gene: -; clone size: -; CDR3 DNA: TGCGCCAGCAGCTTGGCGGCAGGGTGGGACTACGAGCAGTACTTC; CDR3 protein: CASSLAAGWDYEQYF
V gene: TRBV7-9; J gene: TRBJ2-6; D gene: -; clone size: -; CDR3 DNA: TGTGCCAGCAGCCCACCGGGACCGCGGAGCTCTGGGGCCAACGTCCTGACTTTC; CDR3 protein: CASSPPGPRSSGANVLTF
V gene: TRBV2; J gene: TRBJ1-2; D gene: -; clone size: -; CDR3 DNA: TGTGCCAGCTCCTTCGAGGGGAGCTATGGCTACACCTTC; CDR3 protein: CASSFEGSYGYTF
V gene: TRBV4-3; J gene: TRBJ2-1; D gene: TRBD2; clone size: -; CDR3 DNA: TGCGCCAGCAGCTACTCTAGCGGGGGGGCCCTCGATGAGCAGTTCTTC; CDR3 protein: CASSYSSGGALDEQFF
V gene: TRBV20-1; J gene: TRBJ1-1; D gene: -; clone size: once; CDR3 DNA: TGCAGTGCTTTCACAGATCCGATAAACACTGAAGCTTTCTTT; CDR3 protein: CSAFTDPINTEAFF
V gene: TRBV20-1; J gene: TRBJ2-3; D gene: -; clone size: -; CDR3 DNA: TGCAGTGCTAGGTCGCGGGTGACGGATACGCAGTATTTT; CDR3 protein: CSARSRVTDTQYF
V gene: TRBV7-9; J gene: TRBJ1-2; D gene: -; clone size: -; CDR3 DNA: TGTGCCAGCAGCTTGTCGGGGCTTCTTTATGGCTACACCTTC; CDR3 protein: CASSLSGLLYGYTF
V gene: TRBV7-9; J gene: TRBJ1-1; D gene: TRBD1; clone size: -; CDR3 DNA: TGTGCCAGCAGCTGGGACCAGGGGGGGAGTGAAGCTTTCTTT; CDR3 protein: CASSWDQGGSEAFF
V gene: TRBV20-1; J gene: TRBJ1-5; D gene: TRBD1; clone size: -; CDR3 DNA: TGCAGTGCTGGGGACAGGGGTTTTCGACAGCCCCAGCATTTT; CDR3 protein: CSAGDRGFRQPQHF
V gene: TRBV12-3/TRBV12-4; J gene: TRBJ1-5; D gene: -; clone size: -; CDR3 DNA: TGTGCCAGCAGTCCACGTTGGGGAGGTGGCAATCAGCCCCAGCATTTT; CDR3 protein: CASSPRWGGGNQPQHF
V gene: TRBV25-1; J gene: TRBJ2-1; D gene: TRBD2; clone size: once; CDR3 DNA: TGTGCCAGCAGTGAGCTATCTAGCGGGGGGGCCTACAATGAGCAGTTCTTC; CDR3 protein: CASSELSSGGAYNEQFF
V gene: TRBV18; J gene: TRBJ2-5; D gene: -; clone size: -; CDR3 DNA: TGTGCCAGCTCACCAGGGTTCGGCGAGACCCAGTACTTC; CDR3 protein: CASSPGFGETQYF
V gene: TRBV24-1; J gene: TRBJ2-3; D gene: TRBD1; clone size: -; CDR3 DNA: TGTGCCACCTTCTTTAGACAGGGGACAGATACGCAGTATTTT; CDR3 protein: CATFFRQGTDTQYF
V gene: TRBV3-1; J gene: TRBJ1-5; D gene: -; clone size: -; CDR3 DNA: TGTGCCAGCAGCCAAGATCGGGTTCGCAATCAGCCCCAGCATTTT; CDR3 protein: CASSQDRVRNQPQHF